A single sample gave rise to the 29 T cell receptor beta chains below, sequenced in a study of early T cells in non-severe SARS-CoV-2 infection. TCRdb processed the 5' RACE reads anew with MiXCR; each CDR3 protein has one entry. The sample has roughly 55,000 distinct CDR3 sequences, 15% seen once; the top ten hold less than 12%. Sequencing used whole blood, obtained at baseline. These receptor sequences come from an adult who was a healthcare worker with PCR-confirmed SARS-CoV-2 infection or an uninfected control (not recorded which).

The gene calls are TRBV29-1 and TRBJ2-6; weak D call: TRBD1 (5 bases). The length of the CDR3 is 13 residues. CDR1 and CDR2 (germline): SQVTM, ANQGSEA. V lost 6 bases to trimming and J lost 0 bases, with 6 bases between them. CDR3 nucleotide sequence: TGCAGCGTGCAGGGCTCTGGGGCCAACGTCCTGACTTTC. Translating it yields CSVQGSGANVLTF.

The J gene is TRBJ2-3, the V gene TRBV29-1; D is unclear. Germline V lookup: CDR1 SQVTM, CDR2 ANQGSEA. Deletions cut 2 bases from V and 5 bases from J, with 5 bases between. The CDR3 is made up of 11 amino acids. In nucleotides, the CDR3 is TGCAGCGTTGAAAGGCTAGATACGCAGTATTTT. Protein sequence: CSVERLDTQYF.

This clonotype was recorded at least ten times. The rearrangement links TRBV5-1 to TRBJ2-7, with a possible D match to TRBD1 (5 bases). V lost 0 bases and J lost 3, with 13 bases in between. The CDR3 runs 15 residues. In germline, CDR1 is SGHRS, CDR2 YFSETQ. The CDR3 protein is CASSLVSGQVYEQYF. CDR3 nucleotide sequence: TGCGCCAGCAGCTTGGTTTCTGGACAAGTCTACGAGCAGTACTTC. Variable domain in full (rest from reference TRBV5-1 and TRBJ2-7): KAGVTQTPRYLIKTRGQQVTLSCSPISGHRSVSWYQQTPGQGLQFLFEYFSETQRNKGNFPGRFSGRQFSNSRSEMNVSTLELGDSALYLCASSLVSGQVYEQYFGPGTRLTVT.

In this sample, this clonotype turned up many times. The chain recombines TRBV27 with TRBJ2-7; 15 bases match TRBD2. There are 16 residues in the CDR3. Germline-derived CDR1 and CDR2 are MNHEY and SMNVEV (reference sequence). With 4 bases clipped from V and 2 bases from J, the junction kept 3 bases outside the gene matches. CDR3 sequence reads: CASSSGLAGGAYEQYF. The DNA for the CDR3 is TGTGCCAGCAGTTCTGGACTAGCGGGGGGGGCCTACGAGCAGTACTTC.

This sequence joins TRBV5-1 and TRBJ1-3; 7 bases align to TRBD1. V lost 3 bases, J lost 2 bases, and 5 bases stayed unmatched. The CDR3 loop spans 15 amino acids. The germline V gene encodes CDR1 SGHRS and CDR2 YFSETQ. The DNA for the CDR3 is TGCGCCAGCAGCTCAACAGGGGAAACTGGAAACACCATATATTTT. This encodes CASSSTGETGNTIYF.

The V call is TRBV20-1, the J call TRBJ2-7, with D possibly being TRBD1 or TRBD2 (5 bases each). Germline assignment: CDR1 DFQATT and CDR2 SNEGSKA (reference sequence). CDR3 size: 15 residues. Trimming took off 6 bases at V and 1 base at J, with 19 bases between the two ends. CDR3 sequence (DNA): TGCAGTGCCCATTGGCTCGGGACCAGTTCCTACGAGCAGTACTTC. Its protein is CSAHWLGTSSYEQYF.

There are a few counts of this clonotype. The chain is built from TRBV30 and TRBJ1-2; D may be TRBD1 (6 bases). Trimming removed 2 bases at V and 4 bases at J, with 17 bases between. This CDR3 comprises 15 residues. Germline CDR1 GTSNPN, CDR2 SVGIG (reference sequence). Here the CDR3 reads CAWSWGQGSLYGYTF. Written as DNA, the CDR3 is TGTGCCTGGAGTTGGGGCCAGGGGTCCCTCTATGGCTACACCTTC.

The sample holds many counts of this clonotype. The J gene is TRBJ2-7, the V gene TRBV30; D is uncertain. The CDR3 loop spans 12 amino acids. CDR1 and CDR2 from the germline V gene are GTSNPN and SVGIG (reference sequence). Trimming removed 0 bases from V and 0 bases from J, with 3 bases in between. The CDR3: CAWSVSSYEQYF. The CDR3 DNA reads TGTGCCTGGAGTGTGTCCTCCTACGAGCAGTACTTC. The full variable domain, its missing parts supplied by reference TRBV30 and TRBJ2-7, is SQTIHQWPATLVQPVGSPLSLECTVEGTSNPNLYWYRQAAGRGLQLLFYSVGIGQISSEVPQNLSASRPQDRQFILSSKKLLLSDSGFYLCAWSVSSYEQYFGPGTRLTVT.

This clonotype came up a few times. The V call is TRBV10-3, the J call TRBJ2-7; a possible D gene is TRBD2 (6 bases). This CDR3 is 15 amino acids long. Trimming took off 0 bases at V and 2 bases at J, with 11 bases between the two ends. Germline CDR1 reads ENHRY; CDR2 reads SYGVKD. CDR3 DNA: TGTGCCATCAGTGAGTCGTTGGAGGGGACCTACGAGCAGTACTTC. Protein sequence: CAISESLEGTYEQYF.

The sample holds a few counts of this clonotype. This CDR3 reads CASSIWTGGETQYF. CDR3 in DNA: TGTGCCAGCAGCATTTGGACAGGGGGCGAGACCCAGTACTTC. The chain employs TRBV7-7 and TRBJ2-5, with 11 nucleotides matching TRBD1. The ends lost 5 bases at V and 5 bases at J; junction bases unmatched: 4. Germline V gives CDR1 SSHAT, CDR2 FNYEAQ (reference sequence). CDR3 length: 14 residues.

This clonotype was picked up a small number of times. The CDR3 spells CASSSAGRNIQYF. CDR3 in DNA: TGCGCCAGCAGCAGCGCAGGGCGGAACATTCAGTACTTC. The chain links TRBV5-1 to TRBJ2-4; possibly TRBD1 for D (5 bases). Germline V lookup: CDR1 SGHRS, CDR2 YFSETQ. V shed 4 bases and J shed 7 bases, with 12 bases lying between them. This CDR3 is 13 amino acids long.

The chain recombines TRBV2 with TRBJ2-3, with D possibly being TRBD1 or TRBD2 (5 bases each). Germline assignment: CDR1 SNHLY and CDR2 FYNNEI. There are 14 residues in the CDR3. V was cut by 3 bases and J by 7 bases, with 14 bases left in between. This chain's CDR3 is CASSDRVGTNTQYF. Here the CDR3 DNA reads TGTGCCAGCAGTGATAGGGTCGGGACGAATACGCAGTATTTT.

As for this clonotype: One end of the junction does not line up with germline, which may come from a read error. CDR3 sequence (DNA): TGTGCTAGCAGCCCGGGACTAGCGGGGGTCACCGGGGAGCTGTTTTTT. Residues: CASSPGLAGVTGELFF. The chain has TRBV7-7 and TRBJ2-2, with TRBD2 matching over 14 bases. CDR1 is SSHAT and CDR2 is FNYEAQ in the germline V gene (reference sequence). The CDR3 is 16 residues long. Using reference TRBV7-7 and TRBJ2-2 for the parts outside the CDR3, the full variable domain is GAGVSQSPRYKVTKRGQDVTLRCDPISSHATLYWYQQALGQGPEFLTYFNYEAQPDKSGLPSDRFSAERPEGSISTLTIQRTEQRDSAMYRCASSPGLAGVTGELFFGEGSRLTVL.

This clonotype has at least ten counts. Relative to the germline gene, one junction end is altered; a read error may explain this. The rearrangement links TRBV28 to TRBJ2-5; maybe TRBD1 (5 bases). Germline CDR1 MDHEN, CDR2 SYDVKM. The length of the CDR3 is 13 residues. This chain's CDR3 is CASSLSPRQLRFF. The DNA for the CDR3 is TGTGCCAGCAGTTTGAGCCCCCGACAGTTGCGGTTCTTC.

The chain links TRBV12-3 or TRBV12-4 to TRBJ2-7; 11 bases map to TRBD2. The CDR3 extends over 14 amino acids. V shed 6 bases, J shed 3 bases, and the junction held 4 bases outside the gene matches. CDR3 sequence: CASRQGTSGYEQYF. The DNA for the CDR3 is TGTGCCAGCAGGCAGGGGACTAGCGGCTACGAGCAGTACTTC.

The chain couples TRBV19 to TRBJ1-4, with D possibly TRBD1 on 6 matching bases. Per the germline V gene, CDR1 is LNHDA and CDR2 is SQIVND (reference sequence). The CDR3 is 17 amino acids. Trimming pared 9 bases from V and 4 bases from J, leaving 24 bases between. CDR3 loop: CASRRKGRGAGNEKLFF. DNA of the CDR3: TGTGCCAGCCGGAGAAAGGGGCGGGGGGCTGGTAATGAAAAACTGTTTTTT.

This clonotype was detected ten times or more. The J gene is TRBJ2-3, the V gene TRBV4-2; the D gene is possibly TRBD1 (5 bases). This CDR3 region has 18 residues. The germline CDR1 and CDR2 sequences are LGHNA and YNFKEQ. With 5 bases removed from V and 4 bases from J, the gap between germline ends came to 25 bases. CDR3 bases: TGTGCCAGCAGCTCCGCGACGAAAGTAGGCTGGGGCCCAGATACGCAGTATTTT. It yields the protein CASSSATKVGWGPDTQYF.

The J gene is TRBJ2-7, the V gene TRBV6-5; possibly TRBD2 for D (6 bases). The CDR3 is 13 residues long. The V gene lost 6 bases and the J gene lost 6 bases, with 15 bases spanning the gap. Germline V lookup: CDR1 MNHEY, CDR2 SVGAGI. The CDR3 spells CASRKGRSGEQYF. The CDR3 nucleotides read TGTGCCAGCAGAAAGGGGAGGAGTGGCGAGCAGTACTTC.

This chain connects TRBV7-9 to TRBJ2-5; a possible D gene is TRBD1 (6 bases). Germline CDR1 SEHNR, CDR2 FQNEAQ (reference sequence). V was shortened by 4 bases and J by 5 bases, with 14 bases between the two germline ends. The CDR3 is 14 amino acids. The CDR3 DNA follows: TGTGCCAGCAGCTCACAGGGTTACGGGGAGACCCAGTACTTC. Amino acids: CASSSQGYGETQYF.

This clonotype turned up a few times. V and J are TRBV27 and TRBJ1-6, with D possibly matching TRBD1 (6 bases). The germline V and J ends were trimmed by 5 bases and 0 bases, with 14 bases remaining between them. Germline V CDR1 and CDR2: MNHEY, SMNVEV (reference sequence). The length of the CDR3 is 17 residues. The CDR3 coding sequence is TGTGCCAGCAGTGCGGGGACACAGAGCTCCTATAATTCACCCCTCCACTTT. Its translation is CASSAGTQSSYNSPLHF.

This clonotype has only a few counts. The gene calls are TRBV7-8 and TRBJ2-3; the D is unclear. Trimming pared 5 bases from V and 6 bases from J, leaving 15 bases between. The V gene's germline CDR1 is SGHVS and CDR2 FQNEAQ. This CDR3 spans 14 amino acids. Written as DNA, the CDR3 is TGTGCCAGCAGCAACGACCGCTCATCCGATACGCAGTATTTT. Protein sequence: CASSNDRSSDTQYF.

The chain combines TRBV4-1 with TRBJ2-7; possibly TRBD1 for D (5 bases). Trimming removed 1 base at V and 4 bases at J, with 14 bases between. This CDR3 spans 15 amino acids. The germline V gene encodes CDR1 MGHRA and CDR2 YSYEKL. The CDR3 sequence: CASSQATEKGYEQYF. In nucleotides, the CDR3 is TGCGCCAGCAGCCAAGCGACTGAGAAGGGGTACGAGCAGTACTTC.

This clonotype was detected only a few times. The V call is TRBV5-1, the J call TRBJ2-3, with 7 positions matching TRBD2. Germline V gives CDR1 SGHRS, CDR2 YFSETQ. After removal of 4 bases from V and 7 bases from J, the junction contained 12 bases not matched to a gene. CDR3 length: 15 amino acids. For the CDR3, the DNA is TGCGCCAGCAGCCTAAGCGGGGAGGCCCAAAATACGCAGTATTTT. It is translated as CASSLSGEAQNTQYF.

In its sample, this clonotype was seen many times. V and J are TRBV4-1 and TRBJ2-7; a possible D gene is TRBD1 (5 bases). The V gene's germline CDR1 is MGHRA and CDR2 YSYEKL. This CDR3 spans 13 amino acids. The V end was cut by 0 bases, the J end by 6 bases, with 9 bases between. CDR3 sequence (DNA): TGCGCCAGCAGCCAAGATGCAGGGATCGAGCAGTACTTC. It translates to CASSQDAGIEQYF.

A few counts support this clonotype. This chain connects TRBV5-1 to TRBJ1-1, with D possibly TRBD1 on 5 matching bases. Between the trimmed V and J ends, which lost 4 bases and 2 bases, there was a span of 15 bases. The CDR3 extends over 15 amino acids. Germline CDR1 reads SGHRS; CDR2 reads YFSETQ. The CDR3 coding sequence is TGCGCCAGCAGCCAAGCTTGGGGGGTCAACACTGAAGCTTTCTTT. Translation gives CASSQAWGVNTEAFF.

In this sample, this clonotype turned up a few times. V is TRBV11-2 and J is TRBJ2-7, with 7 bases fitting TRBD2. The V segment lost 5 bases and the J segment 2 bases; nucleotides outside the gene matches: 12. Germline CDR1 reads SGHAT; CDR2 reads FQNNGV. The CDR3 contains 16 residues. The CDR3 sequence: CASSTISGGDAYEQYF. As DNA, the CDR3 is TGTGCCAGCAGCACAATATCGGGGGGTGACGCCTACGAGCAGTACTTC.

This clonotype has only a few counts. The V call is TRBV6-5, the J call TRBJ2-1; maybe TRBD2 (7 bases). The CDR3 consists of 16 residues. Trimming cost V 2 bases and J 0 bases, with 11 bases left between them. Germline assignment: CDR1 MNHEY and CDR2 SVGAGI. For the CDR3, the DNA is TGTGCCAGCAGTTACCGGGGGGCCAGCTCCTACAATGAGCAGTTCTTC. This sequence encodes CASSYRGASSYNEQFF.

In its sample, this clonotype was seen many times. This chain connects TRBV6-4 to TRBJ2-3; a possible D gene is TRBD2 (7 bases). V lost 0 bases and J lost 2, with 9 bases in between. Germline-derived CDR1 and CDR2 are MRHNA and SNTAGT. This CDR3 spans 15 amino acids. This CDR3 is CASSDSAGHTDTQYF. CDR3 sequence (DNA): TGTGCCAGCAGTGACTCAGCGGGACACACAGATACGCAGTATTTT.

At least ten counts were recorded for this clonotype. The chain carries TRBV3-1 and TRBJ2-7; 8 bases line up with TRBD1. This CDR3 contains 15 residues. Germline values: CDR1 LGHDT, CDR2 YNNKEL (reference sequence). V shed 4 bases and J 0 bases; nucleotides not matched to a gene: 5. The CDR3 nucleotides read TGTGCCAGCAGCCCCTGGACAGGGCTCTCCTACGAGCAGTACTTC. Translating gives CASSPWTGLSYEQYF.